These 16 T cell receptor beta chains came from one sample sequenced in a study of blood T cell repertoires in COVID-19. The method was immunoSEQ multiplex PCR; TCRdb's version includes in-frame clones alone and lacks a portion of them. The sample contains some 380,000 clones, approximately 91% of which appear only once. The source material was PBMCs or T cells enriched from blood (not recorded which). The receptors were gathered from a woman in her thirties or forties with acute COVID-19.

V usage is TRBV2 and J usage is TRBJ2-2; TRBD1 agrees at 7 bases. V lost 5 bases to trimming and J lost 7 bases; unmatched junction nucleotides: 7. This CDR3 comprises 14 residues. The germline CDR1 and CDR2 sequences are SNHLY and FYNNEI. The CDR3 spells CASSLGGRGGELFF. CDR3 coding DNA: TGTGCCAGCAGTTTAGGGGGCCGCGGCGGGGAGCTGTTTTTT.

Written as DNA, the CDR3 is TGCGCCAGCAGCGGGGGACAGATGAACACTGAAGCTTTCTTT. It translates to CASSGGQMNTEAFF. The V call is TRBV5-1, the J call TRBJ1-1; 7 nucleotides line up with TRBD1. In germline, CDR1 is SGHRS, CDR2 YFSETQ. This CDR3 is 14 amino acids long. The ends lost 4 bases at V and 0 bases at J; junction bases unmatched: 3.

This clone was counted a single time. This chain joins TRBV30 and TRBJ1-2, with TRBD1 as a possible D gene (6 bases). Germline V lookup: CDR1 GTSNPN, CDR2 SVGIG (reference sequence). The CDR3 is 12 amino acids. Trimming left V 4 bases short and J 6 bases short, with 12 bases between. The DNA for the CDR3 is TGTGCCTGGACCGAGGGGGGGGATGGCTACACCTTC. This gives the protein CAWTEGGDGYTF.

CDR3 DNA: TGTGCCAGCAGTGAAGCAAGACAACGTAATGAAAAACTGTTTTTT. Translating it yields CASSEARQRNEKLFF. The chain links TRBV6-1 to TRBJ1-4; D remains ambiguous. The CDR3 covers 15 residues. Germline V gene sequence: CDR1 MNHNS, CDR2 SASEGT. V lost 0 bases to trimming and J lost 4 bases, with 9 bases between them.

The chain carries TRBV15 and TRBJ1-5, with a possible D match to TRBD1 (6 bases). The germline V gene encodes CDR1 LNHNV and CDR2 YYDKDF (reference sequence). CDR3 length equals 12 residues. Trimming left V 4 bases short and J 7 bases short, with 8 bases between. In nucleotides, the CDR3 is TGTGCCACCAGCACGGGGGGCCAGCCCCAGCATTTT. Encoded protein: CATSTGGQPQHF.

This chain connects TRBV20-1 to TRBJ1-1; a possible D gene is TRBD1 (5 bases). CDR3 size: 12 residues. Trimming cost V 3 bases and J 4 bases, with 9 bases left between them. In germline, CDR1 is DFQATT, CDR2 SNEGSKA (reference sequence). The CDR3 protein is CSASAGGTEAFF. CDR3 sequence (DNA): TGCAGTGCTAGTGCCGGGGGCACTGAAGCTTTCTTT.

This sequence joins TRBV19 and TRBJ1-4; 8 bases agree with TRBD1. Germline CDR1 is LNHDA and CDR2 is SQIVND (reference sequence). The CDR3 is 16 amino acids. J gave up 7 bases and V 3 bases, and 10 bases lay outside the gene matches. The DNA for the CDR3 is TGTGCCAGTAGTATTCATCGAGGACAGGGAGGTGAAAAACTGTTTTTT. This gives the protein CASSIHRGQGGEKLFF.

This chain connects TRBV9 to TRBJ1-4; D remains ambiguous. This CDR3 region has 15 residues. Germline V gene lookup returns CDR1 SGDLS and CDR2 YYNGEE. Trimming removed 0 bases at V and 8 bases at J, with 14 bases between. For the CDR3, the DNA is TGTGCCAGCAGCGTAGGTGACATGCAAATGGAAAAACTGTTTTTT. Translation: CASSVGDMQMEKLFF.

The V call is TRBV6-5, the J call TRBJ1-2; 8 positions agree with TRBD1. Germline assignment: CDR1 MNHEY and CDR2 SVGAGI. The V and J ends lost 6 bases and 3 bases, in that order; junction bases with no gene match: 9. CDR3 length equals 15 residues. Written as DNA, the CDR3 is TGTGCCAGCAGCTTCGGACAGGGTCTAGACTATGGCTACACCTTC. It specifies CASSFGQGLDYGYTF.

The chain carries TRBV10-1 and TRBJ2-2, with D unresolved. From germline, CDR1 is WNHNN and CDR2 SYGVQD (reference sequence). V dropped 0 bases and J dropped 4 bases, with 9 bases sitting between them. The CDR3 is made up of 15 amino acids. Here the CDR3 DNA reads TGCGCCAGCAGTGAGTCAGCTCAATTCACCGGGGAGCTGTTTTTT. Protein product: CASSESAQFTGELFF.

This clone was seen a handful of times. This chain joins TRBV5-6 and TRBJ1-4; possible D gene TRBD1, 6 bases. The CDR3 is made up of 16 amino acids. Germline loops: CDR1 SGHDT, CDR2 YYEEEE. V lost 0 bases, J lost 7 bases, and 16 bases lay in between. This CDR3 is CASSLVFRGQIEKLFF. The CDR3, as DNA: TGTGCCAGCAGCTTGGTATTTCGCGGACAGATTGAAAAACTGTTTTTT.

The J gene is TRBJ2-1, the V gene TRBV5-1; 13 bases line up with TRBD2. This CDR3 contains 13 residues. After removal of 7 bases from V and 8 bases from J, the junction contained 3 bases not matched to a gene. Germline V CDR1 and CDR2: SGHRS, YFSETQ. The CDR3 region is CASRLAGGDEQFF. The CDR3 region has the DNA TGCGCCAGCCGACTAGCGGGGGGTGATGAGCAGTTCTTC.

The CDR3 sequence: CSVDGTGALMGYTF. The CDR3, as DNA: TGCAGCGTTGACGGGACAGGGGCCCTGATGGGCTACACCTTC. This chain links TRBV29-1 with TRBJ1-2; 10 bases fit TRBD1. Germline V gives CDR1 SQVTM, CDR2 ANQGSEA. With V trimmed by 3 bases and J by 8 bases, 9 bases remained unmatched. The CDR3 is 14 amino acids.

This rearrangement joins TRBV12-3 or TRBV12-4 to TRBJ1-1; D is uncertain. Trimming cost V 1 base and J 6 bases, with 9 bases left between them. This CDR3 contains 13 residues. CDR3 residues: CASSLVGSAEAFF. The CDR3 DNA reads TGTGCCAGCAGTTTAGTGGGCAGTGCTGAAGCTTTCTTT.

V and J are TRBV2 and TRBJ2-7, with 8 bases that match TRBD2. Germline lookup yields CDR1 SNHLY and CDR2 FYNNEI. J gave up 4 bases and V 6 bases, and 11 bases lay outside the gene matches. The CDR3 length is 15 residues. This CDR3 reads CASRERGLGVYEQYF. CDR3 DNA: TGTGCCAGCAGGGAAAGGGGACTAGGGGTGTACGAGCAGTACTTC.

This clone was seen once. The CDR3 DNA reads TGTGCCAGCAGCCCGCAGTGGTACGGCAATCAGCCCCAGCATTTT. This sequence encodes CASSPQWYGNQPQHF. The V and J genes are TRBV11-2 and TRBJ1-5; no reliable D call. The germline V and J ends were trimmed by 5 bases and 2 bases, with 13 bases remaining between them. This CDR3 comprises 15 residues. Germline loops: CDR1 SGHAT, CDR2 FQNNGV.